This TCR beta chain was obtained from a study of shared clonotypes between healthy human individuals. Across the study: In total, the donors were a couple of women and a few men aged 18 to 49. Study-level findings and limits: A handful of donors showed sharing of roughly 5% of naive CD4 clonotypes. Compared with memory subsets, naive subsets generally had larger estimated richness.

Per the study methods: For the immunoSEQ data, sequences were junction-only without quality scores, so filtering differed. Data came from immunoSEQ multiplex PCR; TCRdb stores just in-frame clones and leaves some out. Clone size and V and J calls were adopted from that table, with D and trimming inferred from the DNA. The sample has more than 2 million clones, 80% to 95% seen once. Cells designated naive CD8 were CD45RO-negative and were positively selected for CCR7, with terminally differentiated effector memory CD45RA+ cells excluded. As for this clone: Its antigen is currently unknown.

Germline assignment: CDR1 SEHNR and CDR2 FQNEAQ (reference sequence). The length of the CDR3 is 12 residues. Trimming removed 1 base from V and 7 bases from J, with 8 bases in between. The rearrangement links TRBV7-9 to TRBJ2-7; D gene unclear. Material for sequencing was naive CD8+ T cells from PBMCs. The source is a man aged 18 to 30 in good health. Some clones in this sample may be carry-over from other donors' samples. The CDR3 loop reads CASSLVGLEQYF. The DNA of the CDR3 is TGTGCCAGCAGCTTAGTTGGGCTAGAGCAGTACTTC.